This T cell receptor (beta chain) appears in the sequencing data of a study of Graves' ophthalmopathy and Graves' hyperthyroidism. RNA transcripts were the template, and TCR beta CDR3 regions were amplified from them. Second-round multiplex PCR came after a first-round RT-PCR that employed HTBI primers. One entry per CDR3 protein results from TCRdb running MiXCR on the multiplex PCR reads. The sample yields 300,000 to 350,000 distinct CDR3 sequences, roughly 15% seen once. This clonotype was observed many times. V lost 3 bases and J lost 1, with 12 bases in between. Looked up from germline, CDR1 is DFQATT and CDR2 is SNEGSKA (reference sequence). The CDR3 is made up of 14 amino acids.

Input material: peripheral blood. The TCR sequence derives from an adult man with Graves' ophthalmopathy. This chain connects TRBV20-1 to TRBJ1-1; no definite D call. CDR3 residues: CSASRSGGNTEAFF. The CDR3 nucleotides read TGCAGTGCTAGTAGATCAGGAGGGAACACTGAAGCTTTCTTT.